This TCR beta chain was retrieved from a study of cytomegalovirus exposure and HLA in healthy donors. Per the germline V gene, CDR1 is SGHRS and CDR2 is YFSETQ. The CDR3 sequence is 15 residues long. V was clipped by 2 bases and J by 4 bases; unmatched bases: 4. This PCR relied on a set of 60 Vbeta primers and 13 Jbeta primers. The repertoire was sequenced with immunoSEQ multiplex PCR; TCRdb's copy has only in-frame clones and lacks some. The sample lists 97,000 or so clones, over 80% occurring once. The receptor was derived from a middle-aged man in good health and CMV-seronegative. V and J are TRBV5-1 and TRBJ2-1; 9 bases match TRBD1. The sequencing input was PBMCs. The DNA for the CDR3 is TGCGCCAGCAGCTTTGGACAGGGGTCATACAATGAGCAGTTCTTC. This translates into CASSFGQGSYNEQFF.